Detailed here is one T cell receptor beta chain. The identical CDR3 is also encoded by other nucleotide sequences in the sample. Original methodology: Scientists estimated how many nucleated cells there were by amplifying reference gene primers. The data were produced by immunoSEQ multiplex PCR, yet TCRdb's version contains in-frame clones alone and is incomplete. V, J and clone size are those of that table, while D and trimming were read from the DNA. This sample has some 200,000 clones, with approximately 80% found just once. The record originates from a study of blood T cell repertoires in COVID-19. The CDR3 spans 14 residues. The V gene end was trimmed by 8 bases and the J gene end by 0 bases; junction bases not matched to a gene: 1. Germline assignment: CDR1 MDHEN and CDR2 SYDVKM.

The sequencing input was peripheral blood. This receptor was taken from a human donor in a cohort sampled during active COVID-19. The rearrangement uses TRBV28 and TRBJ1-5; 10 nucleotides match TRBD1. The CDR3 loop is CASGTGDSNQPQHF. DNA for the CDR3: TGTGCCAGCGGGACAGGGGATAGCAATCAGCCCCAGCATTTT.